This TCR beta chain was profiled in a study of T cell repertoires in cytomegalovirus infection (dated by TCRdb to about 2019). Study-level background: Donor HLA type was relevant to the analysis, because carriage of CMV infection together with the matching HLA type was indicated by public TCR beta signatures. General findings and caveats noted by the study authors: The ex vivo response was dominated by HLA-C-restricted CMV-specific TCR beta clonotypes, and the single most frequent clonotype in two of eight donors was supplied by these HLA-C-restricted clonotypes. Carriers of CMV infection plus the relevant HLA type were discriminated by the cumulative frequency of public TCR beta family members in the study cohort and in an independent roughly 400-donor cohort.

TCRdb names Illumina HiSeq 1500 as the instrument used. TCRdb ran its own pipeline on the public reads, namely fastp trimming at Q25 and MiXCR clone calling, and kept in-frame beta chains. Identical CDR3 protein sequences are pooled into one entry, listed with their most common genes and DNA. Present in this sample are around 550,000 distinct CDR3 sequences, 26% of which were seen just once. Roughly 13% of the sample is taken by the ten largest. On this clonotype itself: Its target antigen remains unknown. Base qualities were left out, and no much larger clone turns up one base away.

The CDR3 runs 12 residues from the cysteine to the phenylalanine. The read is trimmed to its CDR3 DNA, 36 bases read in frame from base 1. Trimming removed 6 bases from V and 4 bases from J, leaving 12 bases between the germline ends. Based on the germline V gene (reference sequence), the CDR1 and CDR2 sequences are DFQATT and SNEGSKA. This chain is built from TRBV20-1 and TRBJ1-2, with a tentative D gene TRBD1 over 6 matching bases. Sequencing was carried out using PBMCs. The TCR originated in a human donor in good health (CMV status not recorded). Some clones in this sample may be carry-over from other donors' samples. The DNA is TGCAGTGCGGAAGGGACAACCTATGGCTACACCTTC. The resulting protein is CSAEGTTYGYTF.